Shown below are 16 T cell receptor beta chains from a single sample sequenced in a study of T cells in localized non-small cell lung cancer. Profiling relied on immunoSEQ multiplex PCR, and the TCRdb table lists in-frame clones only, not all of them. This sample has around 67,000 clones; 85% to 90% occur once, and the top ten carry roughly 1.9%. Specimen: peripheral blood, collected before any cancer treatment. The receptor source for this set is a woman aged 40-69 years with stage I lung adenocarcinoma.

The gene calls are TRBV29-1 and TRBJ2-2; 14 bases agree with TRBD2. This CDR3 region has 16 residues. The ends lost 7 bases at V and 7 bases at J; junction bases unmatched: 11. Germline V lookup: CDR1 SQVTM, CDR2 ANQGSEA. CDR3 sequence reads: CSAQGTSGSKGGELFF. For the CDR3, the DNA is TGCAGCGCCCAAGGGACTAGCGGGAGTAAAGGCGGGGAGCTGTTTTTT.

This clone was seen only once. The chain employs TRBV5-6 and TRBJ2-7, with a tentative D call TRBD1 (5 bases). This CDR3 comprises 13 residues. The V gene lost 2 bases and the J gene lost 5 bases, with 11 bases spanning the gap. Per the germline V gene, CDR1 is SGHDT and CDR2 is YYEEEE. The CDR3 DNA follows: TGTGCCAGCAGCTTACAGGACGTCCACGAGCAGTACTTC. Translating it yields CASSLQDVHEQYF.

This clone occurred a few times. This sequence joins TRBV5-1 and TRBJ2-5; TRBD1 matches 9 bases. With 3 bases clipped from V and 3 bases from J, the junction kept 9 bases outside the gene matches. CDR3 length equals 16 residues. Germline V gene lookup returns CDR1 SGHRS and CDR2 YFSETQ. The CDR3 bases are TGCGCCAGCAGCTGGGGGGGACAGGGCGCAAAAGAGACCCAGTACTTC. Amino acid sequence: CASSWGGQGAKETQYF.

This clone showed up just once. The rearrangement joins TRBV30 to TRBJ1-2; a possible D gene is TRBD1 (6 bases). CDR3 length: 14 residues. Germline-derived CDR1 and CDR2 are GTSNPN and SVGIG (reference sequence). V was cut by 5 bases and J by 5 bases, with 18 bases left in between. The CDR3 DNA is TGTGCCTGGGATTTTACAGGGTTTGGGTATGGCTACACCTTC. Protein sequence: CAWDFTGFGYGYTF. The whole variable domain, filled in from reference TRBV30 and TRBJ1-2, reads SQTIHQWPATLVQPVGSPLSLECTVEGTSNPNLYWYRQAAGRGLQLLFYSVGIGQISSEVPQNLSASRPQDRQFILSSKKLLLSDSGFYLCAWDFTGFGYGYTFGSGTRLTVV.

The chain uses TRBV9 and TRBJ1-1; possibly TRBD1 for D (5 bases). V was pared by 0 bases and J by 1 base, with 13 bases between. This CDR3 has 16 amino acids. CDR1 SGDLS and CDR2 YYNGEE come from the germline V gene. The DNA for the CDR3 is TGTGCCAGCAGCGTAGTACGCCACGGGGGGAACACTGAAGCTTTCTTT. Translated: CASSVVRHGGNTEAFF.

This rearrangement joins TRBV7-9 to TRBJ1-6; D remains ambiguous. CDR3 size: 14 residues. Trimming left V 2 bases short and J 6 bases short, with 8 bases between. Looked up from germline, CDR1 is SEHNR and CDR2 is FQNEAQ (reference sequence). The CDR3, as DNA: TGTGCCAGCAGCTTATCCGAGTTTAATTCACCCCTCCACTTT. This encodes CASSLSEFNSPLHF.

V gene TRBV14 combines with J gene TRBJ1-4; tentative D call: TRBD1 (5 bases). Trimming shortened V by 0 bases and J by 5 bases, and 16 bases separated the two germline ends. Germline CDR1 reads SGHDN; CDR2 reads FVKESK. This CDR3 is 17 amino acids long. This CDR3 reads CASSQEPKLTANEKLFF. The CDR3 nucleotides read TGTGCCAGCAGCCAAGAGCCCAAGTTGACAGCAAATGAAAAACTGTTTTTT.

V gene TRBV5-1 combines with J gene TRBJ1-1; unclear D gene. The CDR3 runs 12 residues. The germline CDR1 and CDR2 sequences are SGHRS and YFSETQ. V was shortened by 0 bases and J by 6 bases, with 6 bases between the two germline ends. CDR3 residues: CASSLGSAEAFF. Written as DNA, the CDR3 is TGCGCCAGCAGCTTGGGATCGGCTGAAGCTTTCTTT.

This chain uses TRBV6-1 with TRBJ2-3; TRBD2 matches at 9 bases. V dropped 1 base and J dropped 5; count of bases not matched to a gene: 10. This CDR3 has 17 amino acids. The germline CDR1 and CDR2 sequences are MNHNS and SASEGT. CDR3 DNA sequence: TGTGCCAGCAGTGAAGATTCGGCGGGAGGGCGAAGAGATACGCAGTATTTT. Translated: CASSEDSAGGRRDTQYF.

This chain's CDR3 is CASSGPGNTGELFF. The CDR3 DNA reads TGTGCCAGTAGTGGTCCAGGGAACACCGGGGAGCTGTTTTTT. The rearrangement links TRBV19 to TRBJ2-2, with unresolved D. Trimming took 5 bases from V and 1 from J, leaving 8 bases between them. The germline gives CDR1 LNHDA, CDR2 SQIVND (reference sequence). This CDR3 comprises 14 residues.

The chain combines TRBV9 with TRBJ2-1; the match to TRBD2 covers 7 bases. V was clipped by 4 bases and J by 4 bases; unmatched bases: 11. In germline, CDR1 is SGDLS, CDR2 YYNGEE. CDR3 length: 16 residues. The CDR3 bases are TGTGCCAGCAGCCCCCGGGGGGACTCTTCTTACAATGAGCAGTTCTTC. This sequence encodes CASSPRGDSSYNEQFF.

This chain links TRBV7-2 with TRBJ2-7, with D maybe TRBD1 (5 bases). The CDR3 totals 12 residues. Between the trimmed V and J ends, which lost 5 bases and 6 bases, there was a span of 11 bases. Germline V gene data show CDR1 as SGHTA and CDR2 as FQGNSA. The CDR3 DNA sequence: TGTGCCAGCAGCCTAGACAGTATCGAGCAGTACTTC. It encodes CASSLDSIEQYF.

Note on this clone: A junction end diverges from the germline sequence, so it may reflect a read error. The chain joins TRBV7-7 to TRBJ2-2; D possibly corresponds to TRBD1 (6 bases). This CDR3 is built from 14 residues. Germline loops: CDR1 SSHAT, CDR2 FNYEAQ (reference sequence). In DNA form, the CDR3 reads TGTGCTAGCAGCCTGACAGGGAACACCGGGGAGCTGTTTTTT. It encodes CASSLTGNTGELFF.

The chain links TRBV6-6 to TRBJ2-1; D might be TRBD2 (5 bases). Trimming stripped 6 bases from V and 15 bases from J, with 21 bases between. Germline CDR1 MNHNY, CDR2 SVGAGI (reference sequence). CDR3 length equals 13 residues. The chain's CDR3 is CASSGDPPLISFF. The CDR3, as DNA: TGTGCCAGCAGCGGGGATCCCCCACTCATTTCGTTCTTC.

The chain uses TRBV28 and TRBJ1-1, with TRBD1 as a possible D gene (5 bases). In germline, CDR1 is MDHEN, CDR2 SYDVKM. Trimming took off 11 bases at V and 1 base at J, with 11 bases between the two ends. CDR3 length: 12 amino acids. The CDR3 spells CAGTGPNTEAFF. CDR3 coding DNA: TGTGCCGGGACGGGACCGAACACTGAAGCTTTCTTT.

V is TRBV2 and J is TRBJ1-1; TRBD1 might be the D (5 bases). CDR1 is SNHLY, CDR2 FYNNEI, per germline. The germline V and J ends were trimmed by 6 bases and 0 bases, with 11 bases remaining between them. CDR3 length: 14 residues. The CDR3 DNA reads TGTGCCAGCAGCCAAGGACATATGAACACTGAAGCTTTCTTT. Translating gives CASSQGHMNTEAFF.